A single sample gave rise to the 22 T cell receptor beta chains below, sequenced in a study of cytomegalovirus exposure and HLA in healthy donors. A multiplex PCR was run with 60 Vbeta primers and 13 Jbeta primers. Sequenced by immunoSEQ multiplex PCR; TCRdb stores in-frame clones only, minus some. In the table there are 120,000 to 150,000 clones, about four fifths of which are singletons. Sequenced sample: PBMCs. The receptors shown here come from a man aged 35-49 years in good health and CMV-seropositive.

This clone has only one observation. The chain has TRBV29-1 and TRBJ1-1; tentative D call: TRBD1 (6 bases). The germline CDR1 and CDR2 sequences are SQVTM and ANQGSEA. This CDR3 contains 16 residues. CDR3 sequence: CTQDRDIGARGTEAFF. In nucleotides, the CDR3 is TGCACACAGGACCGGGACATCGGAGCTCGAGGCACTGAAGCTTTCTTT.

The chain uses TRBV7-2 and TRBJ1-2, with a possible D match to TRBD1 (5 bases). The CDR3 is made up of 15 amino acids. CDR1 and CDR2 from the germline V gene are SGHTA and FQGNSA. Trimming left V 8 bases short and J 3 bases short, with 19 bases between. The CDR3 here is CASGRGFEDYYGYTF. CDR3 in DNA: TGTGCCAGCGGGAGGGGCTTCGAAGATTACTATGGCTACACCTTC. The whole variable domain, filled in from reference TRBV7-2 and TRBJ1-2, reads GAGVSQSPSNKVTEKGKDVELRCDPISGHTALYWYRQSLGQGLEFLIYFQGNSAPDKSGLPSDRFSAERTGGSVSTLTIQRTQQEDSAVYLCASGRGFEDYYGYTFGSGTRLTVV.

The chain couples TRBV4-3 to TRBJ2-3; 14 bases match TRBD2. V lost 8 bases to trimming and J lost 2 bases; unmatched junction nucleotides: 6. CDR1 is LGHNA and CDR2 is YSLEER in the germline V gene. The CDR3 runs 16 residues. CDR3 DNA: TGCGCCAGCGGAAGGACTAGCGGGGGGAACACAGATACGCAGTATTTT. Its protein is CASGRTSGGNTDTQYF.

The rearrangement joins TRBV19 to TRBJ1-1; D is possibly TRBD1 (5 bases). With 5 bases removed from V and 8 bases from J, the gap between germline ends came to 18 bases. Germline V gene sequence: CDR1 LNHDA, CDR2 SQIVND (reference sequence). The CDR3 sequence is 14 residues long. CDR3 residues: CASSPRADRKEAFF. DNA for the CDR3: TGTGCCAGTAGTCCCAGGGCCGATCGGAAGGAAGCTTTCTTT.

The J gene is TRBJ1-5, the V gene TRBV7-2; D is undetermined. V was cut by 6 bases and J by 2 bases, with 11 bases left in between. In germline, CDR1 is SGHTA, CDR2 FQGNSA. The CDR3 spans 14 residues. CDR3 region: CASSQTRGNQPQHF. The DNA of the CDR3 is TGTGCCAGCAGTCAGACGAGGGGCAATCAGCCCCAGCATTTT.

This clone showed up just once. The rearrangement links TRBV5-4 to TRBJ2-3, with D tentatively TRBD2 (5 bases). This CDR3 comprises 15 residues. Germline V gene data show CDR1 as SGHNT and CDR2 as YYREEE (reference sequence). Trimming shortened V by 2 bases and J by 3 bases, and 13 bases separated the two germline ends. CDR3 amino acids: CASSFEGLGTDTQYF. In nucleotides, the CDR3 is TGTGCCAGCAGCTTCGAGGGATTAGGGACAGATACGCAGTATTTT.

The chain joins TRBV15 to TRBJ1-1; the D gene is possibly TRBD1 (5 bases). The germline gives CDR1 LNHNV, CDR2 YYDKDF (reference sequence). The CDR3 sequence is 15 residues long. V was cut by 0 bases and J by 6 bases, with 14 bases left in between. The CDR3 here is CATSRDGNAGAEAFF. The CDR3 DNA sequence: TGTGCCACCAGCAGAGATGGGAACGCGGGGGCTGAAGCTTTCTTT.

The chain has TRBV7-9 and TRBJ1-4; unclear D gene. V was pared by 5 bases and J by 2 bases, with 12 bases between. The CDR3 sequence is 15 residues long. The V gene's germline CDR1 is SEHNR and CDR2 FQNEAQ (reference sequence). CDR3 in DNA: TGTGCCAGCAGCCGCCGGGTGACCACTAATGAAAAACTGTTTTTT. Amino acids: CASSRRVTTNEKLFF.

This clone was seen only a few times. This chain connects TRBV2 to TRBJ1-1; no clear D. This CDR3 has 13 residues. V was trimmed by 6 bases and J by 1 base, leaving 9 bases between them. CDR1 SNHLY and CDR2 FYNNEI come from the germline V gene. The CDR3 spells CASSFTENTEAFF. CDR3 nucleotides: TGTGCCAGCAGCTTCACAGAGAACACTGAAGCTTTCTTT.

The chain links TRBV5-1 to TRBJ2-5; TRBD1 aligns across 8 bases. V trimming: 4 bases; J trimming: 3 bases; junction bases outside the gene matches: 5. Germline assignment: CDR1 SGHRS and CDR2 YFSETQ. This CDR3 has 14 residues. This CDR3 is CASSRGQVEETQYF. The CDR3 DNA is TGCGCCAGCAGCCGGGGACAGGTGGAAGAGACCCAGTACTTC.

The gene calls are TRBV6-1 and TRBJ1-3, with D unresolved. The CDR3 loop spans 15 amino acids. From germline, CDR1 is MNHNS and CDR2 SASEGT. The V gene lost 4 bases and the J gene lost 3 bases, with 13 bases spanning the gap. CDR3 nucleotide sequence: TGTGCCAGCAGTGGTCATGAGGGCGGTGGAAACACCATATATTTT. Its protein product is CASSGHEGGGNTIYF.

V is TRBV29-1 and J is TRBJ2-7; TRBD2 matches 10 bases. Germline V gene lookup returns CDR1 SQVTM and CDR2 ANQGSEA. Trimming at V came to 4 bases and at J to 7 bases, leaving 4 bases not matched to a gene. This CDR3 contains 12 residues. The CDR3 nucleotides are TGCAGCGTTGTAGCGGGAGGTGAGGAGCAGTACTTC. It translates to CSVVAGGEEQYF.

This chain joins TRBV19 and TRBJ1-3; tentatively, D is TRBD1 (6 bases). The CDR3 is made up of 17 amino acids. CDR1 and CDR2 from the germline V gene are LNHDA and SQIVND (reference sequence). V was shortened by 9 bases and J by 2 bases, with 23 bases between the two germline ends. The CDR3 coding sequence is TGTGCCAGCAATCTAATTGGGAAAAACAGGGCTGGAAACACCATATATTTT. Protein: CASNLIGKNRAGNTIYF.

In nucleotides, the CDR3 is TGCGCCAGCAGCCCTGGACAGCACCATGATGAGCAGTTCTTC. This gives the protein CASSPGQHHDEQFF. The V call is TRBV5-1, the J call TRBJ2-1, with D possibly TRBD1 on 6 matching bases. The CDR3 length is 14 residues. Germline CDR1 SGHRS, CDR2 YFSETQ. V was pared by 4 bases and J by 8 bases, with 16 bases between.

This clone was seen once. The CDR3 coding sequence is TGTGCCAGCAGTTTTACACGGGATGGCTACACCTTC. Its translation: CASSFTRDGYTF. This sequence joins TRBV28 and TRBJ1-2, with D unclear. V gave up 3 bases and J gave up 6 bases, with 8 bases separating them. The CDR3 runs 12 residues. Germline lookup yields CDR1 MDHEN and CDR2 SYDVKM.

This chain joins TRBV19 and TRBJ1-5, with TRBD1 matching 9 bases. Germline V CDR1 and CDR2: LNHDA, SQIVND (reference sequence). This CDR3 has 14 amino acids. V lost 5 bases, J lost 7 bases, and 6 bases stayed unmatched. The CDR3 loop reads CASSPGQGFQPQHF. The CDR3 region has the DNA TGTGCCAGTAGTCCGGGACAGGGATTCCAGCCCCAGCATTTT.

The chain couples TRBV13 to TRBJ1-2; no clear D gene. CDR3 length: 12 amino acids. Germline values: CDR1 PRHDT, CDR2 FYEKMQ (reference sequence). The V gene lost 2 bases and the J gene lost 8 bases, with 9 bases spanning the gap. Here the CDR3 DNA reads TGTGCCAGCAGCTTATTTTCGTCCGGCTACACCTTC. Its translation is CASSLFSSGYTF.

The chain links TRBV6-5 to TRBJ2-7, with D possibly matching TRBD2 (5 bases). The length of the CDR3 is 11 residues. Germline CDR1 and CDR2: MNHEY and SVGAGI. Deletions cut 3 bases from V and 5 bases from J, with 5 bases between. The CDR3: CASSYSDEQYF. CDR3 sequence (DNA): TGTGCCAGCAGTTATAGCGACGAGCAGTACTTC.

The genes are TRBV2 and TRBJ1-2; D may be TRBD1 (5 bases). V dropped 1 base and J dropped 3 bases, with 24 bases sitting between them. This CDR3 is built from 19 residues. Germline V gives CDR1 SNHLY, CDR2 FYNNEI. CDR3 region: CASSEVGGIFRPSYYGYTF. The CDR3 DNA follows: TGTGCCAGCAGTGAAGTGGGGGGAATTTTTCGACCCTCTTACTATGGCTACACCTTC.

The chain carries TRBV2 and TRBJ2-7; D uncertain. Trimming pared 1 base from V and 3 bases from J, leaving 7 bases between. CDR3 length: 13 amino acids. Germline-derived CDR1 and CDR2 are SNHLY and FYNNEI. CDR3 residues: CASSEEYFYEQYF. The CDR3 DNA follows: TGTGCCAGCAGTGAAGAGTACTTCTACGAGCAGTACTTC.

The chain is built from TRBV30 and TRBJ1-2; D may be TRBD1 (5 bases). Trimming took 0 bases from V and 8 from J, leaving 13 bases between them. The germline V gene encodes CDR1 GTSNPN and CDR2 SVGIG (reference sequence). The CDR3 covers 13 residues. CDR3 DNA: TGTGCCTGGAGTGTACCGGGGGTACAGGGCTACACCTTC. As protein: CAWSVPGVQGYTF.

The chain has TRBV16 and TRBJ1-4, with 7 positions matching TRBD1. The CDR3 spans 14 residues. Per germline, CDR1 KGHSY and CDR2 FQNENV. V lost 2 bases, J lost 7 bases, and 4 bases stayed unmatched. CDR3 DNA: TGTGCCAGCAGCCAAAGGGGGCCTGGTGAAAAACTGTTTTTT. Translation: CASSQRGPGEKLFF.